Shown below are 27 T cell receptor beta chains from a single sample sequenced in a study of cytomegalovirus exposure and HLA in healthy donors. PCR primers comprised 60 Vbeta and 13 Jbeta primers. Method: immunoSEQ multiplex PCR; TCRdb's copy keeps in-frame clones and lacks some. The sample lists 150,000 to 200,000 clones; approximately 80% were seen once. Sequencing was done on a sample of PBMCs. These TCRs come from a woman under 30 in good health and CMV-seropositive.

This clone appeared once. The chain is built from TRBV6-6 and TRBJ1-5, with TRBD1 matching 9 bases. V shed 6 bases and J 4 bases; nucleotides not matched to a gene: 4. The CDR3 is made up of 14 amino acids. CDR1 MNHNY and CDR2 SVGAGI come from the germline V gene (reference sequence). CDR3 amino acids: CASSIGTGNQPQHF. The CDR3 bases are TGTGCCAGCAGCATCGGGACAGGGAATCAGCCCCAGCATTTT.

The chain uses TRBV23-1 and TRBJ1-3; 10 positions agree with TRBD1. TRBV23-1 is designated an ORF whose function remains uncertain. The length of the CDR3 is 17 residues. With V trimmed by 6 bases and J by 4 bases, 12 bases remained unmatched. CDR3 bases: TGCGCCAGCAGCTCTCGCCGGGACAGGGGATGCGGAAACACCATATATTTT. Encoded protein: CASSSRRDRGCGNTIYF.

The chain links TRBV6-5 to TRBJ2-7; D possibly corresponds to TRBD2 (5 bases). Germline assignment: CDR1 MNHEY and CDR2 SVGAGI. CDR3 length: 14 amino acids. Trimming removed 5 bases at V and 4 bases at J, with 15 bases between. CDR3 nucleotide sequence: TGTGCCAGCAGTCCTTCCCGGGGATTGTACGAGCAGTACTTC. It yields the protein CASSPSRGLYEQYF.

The chain combines TRBV28 with TRBJ2-7, with 12 bases matching TRBD1. The CDR3 has 18 residues. V was pared by 1 base and J by 5 bases, with 12 bases of the junction left unmatched. Germline values: CDR1 MDHEN, CDR2 SYDVKM. CDR3 coding DNA: TGTGCCAGCAGTTTATTTCAGATCCGGGACAGGGGGCCCAACGAGCAGTACTTC. Translated, it gives CASSLFQIRDRGPNEQYF.

This chain links TRBV14 with TRBJ1-2; D is perhaps TRBD1 (6 bases). The ends were cut back, 2 bases at V and 0 bases at J, with 16 bases in the middle. CDR1 is SGHDN and CDR2 is FVKESK in the germline V gene. This CDR3 has 17 residues. The CDR3 loop is CASSQNQRGQSNYGYTF. The CDR3 DNA follows: TGTGCCAGCAGCCAAAATCAGAGAGGACAGTCTAACTATGGCTACACCTTC.

This chain connects TRBV7-6 to TRBJ1-1, with TRBD1 matching over 10 bases. The germline gives CDR1 SGHVS, CDR2 FNYEAQ. V lost 3 bases and J lost 4; bases outside the gene matches: 5. This CDR3 is built from 15 residues. CDR3 coding DNA: TGTGCCAGCAGCTTCGGGACAGGGGAGAGCACTGAAGCTTTCTTT. Its protein is CASSFGTGESTEAFF.

The chain is built from TRBV21-1 and TRBJ2-2; the table's TRBD2 call for D was not verified on the DNA. TRBV21-1 is reported as a pseudogene. The CDR3 contains 20 residues. The CDR3 region is CASSKEVFGLAGGITGELFF. DNA of the CDR3: TGTGCCAGCAGCAAAGAAGTCTTTGGTCTAGCGGGGGGGATCACCGGGGAGCTGTTTTTT.

The chain links TRBV7-9 to TRBJ1-3; no reliable D call. V lost 5 bases, J lost 3 bases, and 11 bases lay in between. This CDR3 is 14 amino acids long. Germline V gene data show CDR1 as SEHNR and CDR2 as FQNEAQ (reference sequence). The CDR3 loop reads CASSPEGGGNTIYF. The CDR3 nucleotides are TGTGCCAGCAGCCCAGAAGGAGGTGGAAACACCATATATTTT. Drawing the rest from reference TRBV7-9 and TRBJ1-3, the complete variable domain is DTGVSQNPRHKITKRGQNVTFRCDPISEHNRLYWYRQTLGQGPEFLTYFQNEAQLEKSRLLSDRFSAERPKGSFSTLEIQRTEQGDSAMYLCASSPEGGGNTIYFGEGSWLTVV.

The V gene is TRBV4-2, the J gene TRBJ2-1, with 9 bases identical to TRBD2. CDR1 is LGHNA, CDR2 YNFKEQ, per germline. This CDR3 has 15 residues. The V segment lost 4 bases and the J segment 8 bases; nucleotides outside the gene matches: 9. The chain's CDR3 is CASSLSGGYGYEQFF. CDR3 nucleotides: TGTGCCAGCAGCCTTAGCGGGGGTTACGGGTATGAGCAGTTCTTC.

This sequence joins TRBV5-4 and TRBJ1-1, with 7 positions matching TRBD1. CDR1 and CDR2 (germline): SGHNT, YYREEE (reference sequence). The CDR3 contains 14 residues. Trimming removed 3 bases from V and 0 bases from J; junction bases left unmatched: 2. The CDR3 here is CASSWGQLNTEAFF. In DNA, the CDR3 is TGTGCCAGCAGCTGGGGACAGTTGAACACTGAAGCTTTCTTT. Full variable domain (missing parts from reference TRBV5-4 and TRBJ1-1): ETGVTQSPTHLIKTRGQQVTLRCSSQSGHNTVSWYQQALGQGPQFIFQYYREEENGRGNFPPRFSGLQFPNYSSELNVNALELDDSALYLCASSWGQLNTEAFFGQGTRLTVV.

This chain connects TRBV27 to TRBJ1-4; no clear D. The CDR3 spans 13 residues. V lost 3 bases, J lost 8 bases, and 10 bases lay in between. CDR1 MNHEY and CDR2 SMNVEV come from the germline V gene (reference sequence). The CDR3 here is CASSFYQNEKLFF. Here the CDR3 DNA reads TGTGCCAGCAGTTTTTATCAGAACGAAAAACTGTTTTTT.

V and J are TRBV18 and TRBJ2-1; 8 nucleotides line up with TRBD2. V shed 0 bases and J 7 bases; nucleotides not matched to a gene: 8. CDR3 length equals 16 residues. The V gene's germline CDR1 is KGHSH and CDR2 LQKENI. CDR3 in amino acids: CASSPPSGGVRNEQFF. The CDR3 bases are TGTGCCAGCTCACCACCGTCCGGGGGGGTTAGGAATGAGCAGTTCTTC.

The rearrangement joins TRBV7-3 to TRBJ1-1; the D gene is possibly TRBD1 (6 bases). This CDR3 is 16 amino acids long. CDR1 and CDR2 from the germline V gene are SGHTA and FQGTGA. V shed 1 base and J shed 3 bases, with 15 bases lying between them. The chain's CDR3 is CASSLKGGALDTEAFF. CDR3 nucleotide sequence: TGTGCCAGCAGCTTAAAGGGGGGGGCGTTGGACACTGAAGCTTTCTTT.

The rearrangement uses TRBV5-5 and TRBJ2-7, with unresolved D. The CDR3 runs to 13 residues. The germline V gene has CDR1 SGHKS and CDR2 YYEKEE (reference sequence). Trimming took off 2 bases at V and 5 bases at J, with 11 bases between the two ends. As DNA, the CDR3 is TGTGCCAGCAGCTTTTTCTTTGACAACGAGCAGTACTTC. Its protein is CASSFFFDNEQYF.

The rearrangement uses TRBV30 and TRBJ2-5, with 7 bases fitting TRBD1. This CDR3 region has 14 residues. From germline, CDR1 is GTSNPN and CDR2 SVGIG (reference sequence). With V trimmed by 3 bases and J by 1 base, 5 bases remained unmatched. CDR3 loop: CAWSPDRLQETQYF. The CDR3, as DNA: TGTGCCTGGAGCCCGGACAGGCTCCAAGAGACCCAGTACTTC.

V and J are TRBV6-1 and TRBJ1-5; 7 bases match TRBD1. CDR1 and CDR2 (germline): MNHNS, SASEGT. V was pared by 7 bases and J by 2 bases, with 8 bases of the junction left unmatched. The length of the CDR3 is 15 residues. This chain's CDR3 is CASIFDRVGNQPQHF. CDR3 DNA: TGTGCCAGCATATTTGACAGGGTCGGCAATCAGCCCCAGCATTTT.

This clone was seen a handful of times. The V call is TRBV6-5, the J call TRBJ1-4; a weak D match, TRBD1 (6 bases). The CDR3 contains 15 residues. V lost 6 bases, J lost 0 bases, and 11 bases lay in between. Germline V lookup: CDR1 MNHEY, CDR2 SVGAGI. This chain's CDR3 is CASRAAGATNEKLFF. In DNA form, the CDR3 reads TGTGCCAGCAGGGCCGCAGGGGCAACTAATGAAAAACTGTTTTTT.

This clone was detected only a few times. This sequence joins TRBV7-6 and TRBJ2-7; tentative D call: TRBD1 (6 bases). Germline-derived CDR1 and CDR2 are SGHVS and FNYEAQ. V was pared by 1 base and J by 6 bases, with 10 bases between. The CDR3 spans 13 residues. Here the CDR3 DNA reads TGTGCCAGCAGCTTAGAAGGCAGGGGCGAGCAGTACTTC. It is translated as CASSLEGRGEQYF.

This clone was seen just once. The V call is TRBV28, the J call TRBJ2-7; tentative D call: TRBD1 (6 bases). The CDR3 is 16 amino acids. Germline values: CDR1 MDHEN, CDR2 SYDVKM. The V end lost 3 bases, the J end lost 8 bases, and 23 bases lay between the germline ends. DNA for the CDR3: TGTGCCAGCAGTTTTTCGCTTGGGGGCCTGATGTCCCAGCAGTACTTC. Translating gives CASSFSLGGLMSQQYF. The full variable domain, in which reference TRBV28 and TRBJ2-7 provide the parts outside the CDR3, is DVKVTQSSRYLVKRTGEKVFLECVQDMDHENMFWYRQDPGLGLRLIYFSYDVKMKEKGDIPEGYSVSREKKERFSLILESASTNQTSMYLCASSFSLGGLMSQQYFGPGTRLTVT.

This chain uses TRBV27 with TRBJ2-5, with TRBD1 matching over 7 bases. The length of the CDR3 is 14 residues. Losses at the gene ends were 6 bases for V and 7 bases for J; bases not matched to a gene: 11. CDR1 MNHEY and CDR2 SMNVEV come from the germline V gene (reference sequence). The CDR3 sequence is CASSPNRGGVTQYF. CDR3 nucleotides: TGTGCCAGCAGCCCAAACAGGGGCGGCGTGACCCAGTACTTC.

The chain has TRBV6-1 and TRBJ1-5, with TRBD1 matching 10 bases. CDR1 is MNHNS and CDR2 is SASEGT in the germline V gene. V shed 5 bases and J 1 base; nucleotides not matched to a gene: 2. This CDR3 is 15 amino acids long. This CDR3 is CASSRDRGSNQPQHF. For the CDR3, the DNA is TGTGCCAGCAGTCGGGACAGGGGAAGCAATCAGCCCCAGCATTTT.

This chain joins TRBV11-2 and TRBJ1-4; 7 bases map to TRBD1. The germline gives CDR1 SGHAT, CDR2 FQNNGV. This CDR3 comprises 16 residues. Trimming removed 1 base from V and 5 bases from J; junction bases left unmatched: 7. The CDR3 bases are TGTGCCAGCAGCTTAGGGAGGGGGCGAGGGAATGAAAAACTGTTTTTT. Translation: CASSLGRGRGNEKLFF.

The DNA for the CDR3 is TGTGCCAGCAGAGGGGACTGGCAACAGCCCCAGCATTTT. It translates to CASRGDWQQPQHF. The J gene is TRBJ1-5, the V gene TRBV2, with D perhaps TRBD1 (5 bases). Trimming left V 6 bases short and J 7 bases short, with 13 bases between. Germline assignment: CDR1 SNHLY and CDR2 FYNNEI. The CDR3 length is 13 residues. Full variable domain (missing parts from reference TRBV2 and TRBJ1-5): EPEVTQTPSHQVTQMGQEVILRCVPISNHLYFYWYRQILGQKVEFLVSFYNNEISEKSEIFDDQFSVERPDGSNFTLKIRSTKLEDSAMYFCASRGDWQQPQHFGDGTRLSIL.

The chain's CDR3 is CASTPTGRTEAFF. CDR3 nucleotides: TGTGCCAGCACCCCCACGGGAAGGACTGAAGCTTTCTTT. The V gene is TRBV7-9, the J gene TRBJ1-1; D is unresolved. The germline gives CDR1 SEHNR, CDR2 FQNEAQ (reference sequence). V was trimmed by 7 bases and J by 5 bases, leaving 14 bases between them. The CDR3 consists of 13 residues.

This clone was picked up a small number of times. The chain has TRBV7-8 and TRBJ2-7, with D maybe TRBD2 (5 bases). Trimming pared 1 base from V and 0 bases from J, leaving 10 bases between. This CDR3 has 15 residues. Per the germline V gene, CDR1 is SGHVS and CDR2 is FQNEAQ. The CDR3 loop is CASSLGPRASYEQYV. The CDR3 region has the DNA TGTGCCAGCAGCTTAGGGCCGCGGGCCTCCTACGAGCAGTACGTC.

The rearrangement uses TRBV5-1 and TRBJ2-1; the match to TRBD1 covers 7 bases. Germline CDR1 SGHRS, CDR2 YFSETQ. The V and J ends lost 6 bases and 4 bases, in that order; junction bases with no gene match: 22. The CDR3 is 19 amino acids. CDR3 sequence: CASIIKPGTEGRNYNEQFF. The DNA for the CDR3 is TGCGCCAGCATCATTAAACCCGGGACAGAGGGCCGAAATTACAATGAGCAGTTCTTC.

This chain joins TRBV29-1 and TRBJ1-2, with TRBD1 as a possible D gene (5 bases). The CDR3 runs to 14 residues. Trimming left V 0 bases short and J 4 bases short, with 12 bases between. The germline CDR1 and CDR2 sequences are SQVTM and ANQGSEA. In DNA, the CDR3 is TGCAGCGTTGAAGAGTCAGGGAAACCCTATGGCTACACCTTC. Its protein is CSVEESGKPYGYTF.